This section outlines one T cell receptor beta chain sequence together with its context. Its cognate antigen is unknown. This specimen belongs to a study of blood T cells in healthy people across ages. Study-level findings and limits: Estimates based on one million T cells were treated as lower bounds. Since the PBMCs were unsorted, naive and antigen-experienced cells could not be conclusively compared.

It was with a sample-barcoded 5' primer and a J-beta primer mix that a second PCR of roughly 7 to 12 cycles was run. A minimum of 3 million CDR3-containing paired-end reads was obtained for each sample. TCRdb re-called the 5' RACE reads through MiXCR, storing one row per CDR3 protein. The sample lists fewer than 900,000 distinct CDR3 sequences, roughly 34% occurring once. Germline-derived CDR1 and CDR2 are MNHEY and SVGEGT. The CDR3 runs to 14 residues. Trimming removed 10 bases from V and 11 bases from J; junction bases left unmatched: 19. What was sequenced was blood. The gene calls are TRBV6-2 or TRBV6-3 and TRBJ2-5; 7 positions agree with TRBD2. The source of this sequence is a man between 18 and 35 years old in good health. This chain's CDR3 is CATSGAGDPDEQYF. For the CDR3, the DNA is TGTGCCACCTCGGGTGCGGGGGACCCCGATGAGCAGTACTTC.